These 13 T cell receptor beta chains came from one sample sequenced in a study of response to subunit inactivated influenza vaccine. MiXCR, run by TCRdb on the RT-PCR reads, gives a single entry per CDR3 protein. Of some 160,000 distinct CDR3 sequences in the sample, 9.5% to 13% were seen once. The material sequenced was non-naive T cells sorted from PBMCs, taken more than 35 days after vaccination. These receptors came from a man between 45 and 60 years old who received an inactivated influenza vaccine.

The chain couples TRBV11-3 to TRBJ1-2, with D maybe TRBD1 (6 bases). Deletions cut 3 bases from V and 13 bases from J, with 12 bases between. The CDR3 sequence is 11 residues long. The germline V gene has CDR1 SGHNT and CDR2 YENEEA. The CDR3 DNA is TGTGCCAGCAGCTTGGGCTCAGGGGTCACCTTC. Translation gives CASSLGSGVTF.

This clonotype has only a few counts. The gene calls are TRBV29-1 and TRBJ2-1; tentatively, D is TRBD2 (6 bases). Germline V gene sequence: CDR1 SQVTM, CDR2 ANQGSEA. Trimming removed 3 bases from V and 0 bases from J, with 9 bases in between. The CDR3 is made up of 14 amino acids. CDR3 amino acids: CSVDRGISYNEQFF. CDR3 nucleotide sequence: TGCAGCGTTGATCGGGGGATCTCCTACAATGAGCAGTTCTTC.

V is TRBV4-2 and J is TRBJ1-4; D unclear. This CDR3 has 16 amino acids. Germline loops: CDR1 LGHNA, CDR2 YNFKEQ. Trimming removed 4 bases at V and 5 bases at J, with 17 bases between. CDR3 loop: CASSPNPVAANEKLFF. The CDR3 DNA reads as TGTGCCAGCAGCCCCAACCCGGTGGCTGCAAATGAAAAACTGTTTTTT.

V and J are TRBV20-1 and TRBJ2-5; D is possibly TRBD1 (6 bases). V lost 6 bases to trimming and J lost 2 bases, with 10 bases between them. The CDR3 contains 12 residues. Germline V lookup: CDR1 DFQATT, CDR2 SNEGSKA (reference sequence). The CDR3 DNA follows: TGCAGTGCCACAGGGAATCAAGAGACCCAGTACTTC. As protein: CSATGNQETQYF.

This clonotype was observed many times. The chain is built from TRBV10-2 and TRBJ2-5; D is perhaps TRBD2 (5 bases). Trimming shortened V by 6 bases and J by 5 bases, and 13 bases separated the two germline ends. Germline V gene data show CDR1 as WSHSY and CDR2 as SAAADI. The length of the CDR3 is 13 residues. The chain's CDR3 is CASRRRRGETQYF. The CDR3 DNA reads TGCGCCAGCAGGAGACGGCGAGGGGAGACCCAGTACTTC.

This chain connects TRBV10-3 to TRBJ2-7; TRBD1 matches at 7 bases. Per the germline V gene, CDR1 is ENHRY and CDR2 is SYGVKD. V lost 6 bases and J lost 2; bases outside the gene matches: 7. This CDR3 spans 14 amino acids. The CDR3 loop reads CAIRGTVPPYEQYF. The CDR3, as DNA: TGTGCCATCAGAGGGACAGTACCTCCCTACGAGCAGTACTTC.

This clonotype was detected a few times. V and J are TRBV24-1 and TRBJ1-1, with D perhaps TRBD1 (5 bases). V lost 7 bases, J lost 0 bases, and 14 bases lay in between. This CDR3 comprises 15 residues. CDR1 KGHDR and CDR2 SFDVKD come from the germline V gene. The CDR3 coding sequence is TGTGCCACCAGCCTCAGGGTATACATGAACACTGAAGCTTTCTTT. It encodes CATSLRVYMNTEAFF.

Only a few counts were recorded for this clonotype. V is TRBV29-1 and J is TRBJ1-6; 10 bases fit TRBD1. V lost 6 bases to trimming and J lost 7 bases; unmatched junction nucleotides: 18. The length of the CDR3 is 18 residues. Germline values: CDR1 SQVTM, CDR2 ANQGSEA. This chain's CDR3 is CSVRRQRGTGEKNSPLHF. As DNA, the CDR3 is TGCAGCGTCAGACGCCAACGAGGGACAGGGGAAAAAAATTCACCCCTCCACTTT.

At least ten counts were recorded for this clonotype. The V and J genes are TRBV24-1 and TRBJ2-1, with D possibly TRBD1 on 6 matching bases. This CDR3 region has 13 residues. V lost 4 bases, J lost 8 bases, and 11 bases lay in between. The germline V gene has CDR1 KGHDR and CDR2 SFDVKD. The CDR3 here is CATSDRGDYEQFF. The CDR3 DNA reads TGTGCCACCAGTGACAGGGGAGACTATGAGCAGTTCTTC.

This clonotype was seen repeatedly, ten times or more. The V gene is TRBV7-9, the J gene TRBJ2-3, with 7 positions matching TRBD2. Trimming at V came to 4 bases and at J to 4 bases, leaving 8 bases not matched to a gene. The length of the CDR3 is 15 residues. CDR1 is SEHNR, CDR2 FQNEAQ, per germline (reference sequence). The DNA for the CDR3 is TGTGCCAGCAGCTCCCCAGCGGGAACAGCAGATACGCAGTATTTT. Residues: CASSSPAGTADTQYF.

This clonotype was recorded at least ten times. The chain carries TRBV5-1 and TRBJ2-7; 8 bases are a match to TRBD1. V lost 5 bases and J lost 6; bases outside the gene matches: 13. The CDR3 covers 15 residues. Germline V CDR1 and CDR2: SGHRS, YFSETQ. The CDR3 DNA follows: TGCGCCAGCAGATCCGAAGCCGGGACAGGCAGCGAGCAGTACTTC. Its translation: CASRSEAGTGSEQYF.

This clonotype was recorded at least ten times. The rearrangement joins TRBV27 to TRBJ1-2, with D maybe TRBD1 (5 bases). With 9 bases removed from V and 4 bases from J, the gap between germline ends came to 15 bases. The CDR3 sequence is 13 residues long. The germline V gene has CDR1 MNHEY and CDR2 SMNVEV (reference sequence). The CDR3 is CASSPGTVYGYTF. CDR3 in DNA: TGTGCCAGTAGCCCCGGGACGGTCTATGGCTACACCTTC.

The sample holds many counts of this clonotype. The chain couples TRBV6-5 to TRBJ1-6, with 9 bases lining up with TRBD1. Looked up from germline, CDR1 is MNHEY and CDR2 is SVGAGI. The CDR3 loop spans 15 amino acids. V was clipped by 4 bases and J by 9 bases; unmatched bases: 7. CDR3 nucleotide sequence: TGTGCCAGCAGTTTCACGACAGGGGGGGTTTCACCCCTCCACTTT. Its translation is CASSFTTGGVSPLHF.